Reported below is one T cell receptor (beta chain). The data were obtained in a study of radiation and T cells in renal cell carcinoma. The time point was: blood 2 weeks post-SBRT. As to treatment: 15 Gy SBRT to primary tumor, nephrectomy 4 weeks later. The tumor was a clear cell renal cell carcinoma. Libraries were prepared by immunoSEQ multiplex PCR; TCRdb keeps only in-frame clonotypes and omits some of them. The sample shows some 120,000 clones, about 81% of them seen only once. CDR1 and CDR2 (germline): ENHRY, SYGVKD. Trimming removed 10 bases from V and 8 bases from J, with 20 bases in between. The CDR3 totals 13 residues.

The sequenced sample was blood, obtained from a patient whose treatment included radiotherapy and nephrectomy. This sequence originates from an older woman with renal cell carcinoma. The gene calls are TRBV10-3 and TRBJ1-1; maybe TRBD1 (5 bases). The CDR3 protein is CATTMTLGGEAFF. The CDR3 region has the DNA TGTGCCACCACAATGACCCTGGGGGGGGAAGCTTTCTTT.